These T cell receptor beta chains were read from a single sample in a study of human T cells and chemical hapten exposure. TCRdb passed the RACE reads through MiXCR, listing each CDR3 protein once. The table shows more than 85,000 distinct CDR3 sequences, with 34% occurring only once. The sequences come from whole blood, collected in connection with sensitization to the hapten diphenylcyclopropenone (DPC). The receptor source for this set is a man between 40 and 49 years old with alopecia areata. Some clones in this sample may be carry-over from other donors' samples. Both conserved end residues are part of each CDR3. The order of the fields is CDR3 DNA, CDR3 protein, D gene, clone size, J gene, V gene, CDR3 length. D genes are given only for firm matches. Where a row states a size, it is once, few, many or the class of an expanded clone; other rows omit it.

TGTGCCAGCAGTTCCCGGTGGGGTGGCACCGGGGAGCTGTTTTTT | CASSSRWGGTGELFF | . | . | TRBJ2-2 | TRBV12-3/TRBV12-4 | 15
TGCAGTTCGAGAAGGGCGGGAGGAGATACGCAGTATTTT | CSSRRAGGDTQYF | TRBD2 | . | TRBJ2-3 | TRBV20-1 | 13
TGTGCCAGCAGCCAAGGACTAGCGGAAGAGACCCAGTACTTC | CASSQGLAEETQYF | TRBD2 | few | TRBJ2-5 | TRBV3-1 | 14
TGTGCCACCAGGAGTAGACAGGGCGTCGGCGGGGAGCTGTTTTTT | CATRSRQGVGGELFF | TRBD1 | . | TRBJ2-2 | TRBV24-1 | 15
TGCAGTGCTGAAGGGGGAAACACTGAAGCTTTCTTT | CSAEGGNTEAFF | . | few | TRBJ1-1 | TRBV20-1 | 12
TGTGCCAGCAGCTTAGACAGGGATACTGAAGCTTTCTTT | CASSLDRDTEAFF | . | many | TRBJ1-1 | TRBV7-9 | 13
TGTGCCAGCAGCTCCCAAGGGAGAGATACGCAGTATTTT | CASSSQGRDTQYF | . | . | TRBJ2-3 | TRBV7-3 | 13
TGCGCCAGCAGCTCCGGACTAGCGGGAGTTGAGACAGATACGCAGTATTTT | CASSSGLAGVETDTQYF | TRBD2 | . | TRBJ2-3 | TRBV5-1 | 17
TGTGCCAGCAGGGACAGGGGGCGCAGTGAAAAACTGTTTTTT | CASRDRGRSEKLFF | TRBD1 | . | TRBJ1-4 | TRBV12-3/TRBV12-4 | 14
TGTGCCAGCAGCCTGACCGAGCTACTTAACTATGGCTACACCTTC | CASSLTELLNYGYTF | . | . | TRBJ1-2 | TRBV5-5 | 15
TGTGCCAGCAGCTCCTATCCCCTCGACAGGTTTCAAGAGACCCAGTACTTC | CASSSYPLDRFQETQYF | . | . | TRBJ2-5 | TRBV7-2 | 17
TGCAGTGCTAGACAGGACAATGAGCAGTTCTTC | CSARQDNEQFF | . | . | TRBJ2-1 | TRBV20-1 | 11
TGCAGCGTTGAAGGACTAGCGGGAGATTTAGATACGCAGTATTTT | CSVEGLAGDLDTQYF | TRBD2 | few | TRBJ2-3 | TRBV29-1 | 15
TGTGCCAGCAGCGTAGAAGGACTAGCGGGAACCACAGATACGCAGTATTTT | CASSVEGLAGTTDTQYF | TRBD2 | few | TRBJ2-3 | TRBV9 | 17
TGTGCCAGCAGTTACTCGCGGACTAGCGGGATCACAGATACGCAGTATTTT | CASSYSRTSGITDTQYF | TRBD2 | . | TRBJ2-3 | TRBV6-5 | 17
TGCAGTGCTAGAGATTGGGGCGGGGGCCAGGGAGATACGCAGTATTTT | CSARDWGGGQGDTQYF | . | . | TRBJ2-3 | TRBV20-1 | 16
TGCAGTGCAAATGAGCGACTAGCGGAGGAGCAGTACTTC | CSANERLAEEQYF | TRBD2 | . | TRBJ2-7 | TRBV20-1 | 13
TGCAGCGTGGGACGGGGCGCAGATACGCAGTATTTT | CSVGRGADTQYF | . | few | TRBJ2-3 | TRBV29-1 | 12
TGCAGTGCTAGAGGGACTAACAAAGAGACCCAGTACTTC | CSARGTNKETQYF | . | . | TRBJ2-5 | TRBV20-1 | 13
TGCGCCAGCAGCCAAGTACTAGCGGGAAACAATGAGCAGTTCTTC | CASSQVLAGNNEQFF | TRBD2 | . | TRBJ2-1 | TRBV4-1 | 15
TGCAGCGTTGAATTCACCACAGATACGCAGTATTTT | CSVEFTTDTQYF | . | . | TRBJ2-3 | TRBV29-1 | 12
TGCGCCAGCAGCTTGGACCCTACGACTGGAAACACCATATATTTT | CASSLDPTTGNTIYF | . | . | TRBJ1-3 | TRBV5-1 | 15
TGCAGCGGCGGGACAGGGGGTTTAACTGAAGCTTTCTTT | CSGGTGGLTEAFF | TRBD1 | few | TRBJ1-1 | TRBV29-1 | 13
TGCGCCAGCAGCCAACACGGACTAGCGGGAGGGCAGGGAGACACCGGGGAGCTGTTTTTT | CASSQHGLAGGQGDTGELFF | TRBD2 | . | TRBJ2-2 | TRBV4-1 | 20
TGTGCCAGCAGCCGCTGGGGGGCACAGGGAACTTCGTCTGGAAACACCATATATTTT | CASSRWGAQGTSSGNTIYF | . | few | TRBJ1-3 | TRBV14 | 19
TGTGCCAGCAGCTTAGCCAACTTCCAAGAGACCCAGTACTTC | CASSLANFQETQYF | . | few | TRBJ2-5 | TRBV7-6 | 14
TGCAGTGCTTCTTCCTGGCGGGAGGGTGGCACAGATACGCAGTATTTT | CSASSWREGGTDTQYF | TRBD2 | . | TRBJ2-3 | TRBV20-1 | 16
TGCGCCAGCAGCCAAGAAAATAGAGGACACTACGAGCAGTACTTC | CASSQENRGHYEQYF | . | few | TRBJ2-7 | TRBV4-1 | 15
TGCAGTGCTAGAGACTTCCGTGGGGGAGGGGCCAACGTCCTGACTTTC | CSARDFRGGGANVLTF | . | . | TRBJ2-6 | TRBV20-1 | 16
TGCAGTGCTGGGCTAGCGGGAGGGCCAGCCCGGTGGGAGACCCAGTACTTC | CSAGLAGGPARWETQYF | TRBD2 | once | TRBJ2-5 | TRBV20-1 | 17